This TCR beta chain was identified during a study of blood T cell repertoires in COVID-19. About the research overall: Whether acute or convalescent, the COVID-19 samples came from the United States, Italy and Spain. PBMCs, B-cell-depleted T cells, or T cells provided the cDNA or gDNA that made up the material.

Trimming stripped 6 bases from V and 7 bases from J, with 12 bases between. The CDR3 is made up of 13 amino acids. Germline CDR1 reads MNHEY; CDR2 reads SMNVEV (reference sequence). The Seattle site enrolled patients during active infection and followed them longitudinally. Per the original data handling: Reference gene primers were amplified, and this amplification served to estimate nucleated cell counts. Sequenced by immunoSEQ multiplex PCR; TCRdb stores in-frame clones only, minus some. The V and J calls and clone size come from that table; D and trimming were worked out from the DNA. Found here are some 520,000 clones, 80% to 90% of them singletons; the top ten hold 0.8% to 0.9%.

This sequence joins TRBV27 and TRBJ1-4; D may be TRBD1 (6 bases). The sequencing input was peripheral blood. The origin of this receptor is a man between 18 and 35 years old with COVID-19, enrolled during active disease. The CDR3 region has the DNA TGTGCCAGCAGCAACAGGGAGGGTGAAAAACTGTTTTTT. Translated: CASSNREGEKLFF.